The 29 T cell receptor beta chains presented below share a single source sample, sequenced in a study of blood T cell repertoires in COVID-19. Here immunoSEQ multiplex PCR was the method, and the copy in TCRdb shows in-frame clones only, minus some. This sample has roughly 150,000 clones, with 81% found just once. Sequenced input: peripheral blood. These receptors were obtained from a human donor in a cohort sampled during active COVID-19.

This clone has just one count. The rearrangement uses TRBV3-1 (or the pseudogene TRBV3-2) and TRBJ1-2, with 8 bases lining up with TRBD1. The CDR3 spans 15 residues. Unmatched junction bases numbered 8, after V lost 1 base and J lost 7 bases. CDR1 LGHDT and CDR2 YNNKEL come from the germline V gene (reference sequence). CDR3 protein: CASSQVMDRVSGYTF. The CDR3 DNA reads as TGTGCCAGCAGCCAAGTGATGGACAGGGTGTCTGGCTACACCTTC.

The V call is TRBV11-3, the J call TRBJ2-5; 9 bases agree with TRBD2. The CDR3 runs to 16 residues. The J segment lost 2 bases and the V segment lost 3 bases, leaving 7 bases of the junction unmatched. Germline assignment: CDR1 SGHNT and CDR2 YENEEA. The CDR3 reads CASSFVSGSEQETQYF. CDR3 DNA: TGTGCCAGCAGCTTCGTTAGCGGGAGCGAACAAGAGACCCAGTACTTC.

The chain recombines TRBV11-2 with TRBJ2-1; D gene unclear. The CDR3 is made up of 13 amino acids. Trimming took 5 bases from V and 7 from J, leaving 12 bases between them. Germline values: CDR1 SGHAT, CDR2 FQNNGV. The CDR3 spells CASSPRNTNEQFF. The CDR3 DNA reads TGTGCCAGCAGCCCCCGAAATACAAATGAGCAGTTCTTC.

The rearrangement uses TRBV7-9 and TRBJ2-7; 8 bases are shared with TRBD1. The CDR3 loop spans 14 amino acids. V lost 5 bases and J lost 2; bases outside the gene matches: 5. Germline CDR1 SEHNR, CDR2 FQNEAQ (reference sequence). The CDR3 sequence is CASSPQGAPYEQYF. The CDR3 nucleotides are TGTGCCAGCAGCCCGCAGGGGGCCCCCTACGAGCAGTACTTC.

The gene calls are TRBV27 and TRBJ2-3; TRBD1 is a possible D gene (6 bases). The V gene's germline CDR1 is MNHEY and CDR2 SMNVEV (reference sequence). The germline V and J ends were trimmed by 6 bases and 4 bases, with 11 bases remaining between them. This CDR3 has 13 amino acids. The CDR3 DNA follows: TGTGCCAGCAGCAGGGGTGGCGCAGATACGCAGTATTTT. This sequence encodes CASSRGGADTQYF.

The chain combines TRBV7-9 with TRBJ1-1; no clear D gene. Looked up from germline, CDR1 is SEHNR and CDR2 is FQNEAQ (reference sequence). The CDR3 loop spans 12 amino acids. V lost 4 bases to trimming and J lost 1 base, with 4 bases between them. The CDR3 DNA reads as TGTGCCAGCAGCTCCAGGAACACTGAAGCTTTCTTT. It encodes CASSSRNTEAFF.

V and J are TRBV6-1 and TRBJ1-2; no reliable D call. CDR3 length equals 13 residues. Per the germline V gene, CDR1 is MNHNS and CDR2 is SASEGT. V lost 5 bases and J 2 bases, leaving 9 bases between the germline ends. In DNA form, the CDR3 reads TGTGCCAGCAGTCCAGCGGTCAACTATGGCTACACCTTC. Amino acids: CASSPAVNYGYTF.

This clone was recorded only once. The gene calls are TRBV13 and TRBJ2-1; 8 nucleotides align to TRBD2. The CDR3 is 14 residues long. Unmatched junction bases numbered 8, after V lost 5 bases and J lost 8 bases. Looked up from germline, CDR1 is PRHDT and CDR2 is FYEKMQ (reference sequence). CDR3 protein: CASSRNGRADEQFF. CDR3 DNA: TGTGCCAGCAGCCGAAACGGGAGGGCCGATGAGCAGTTCTTC.

This chain connects TRBV10-3 to TRBJ2-1; maybe TRBD2 (7 bases). The germline CDR1 and CDR2 sequences are ENHRY and SYGVKD. The CDR3 spans 15 residues. Trimming cost V 4 bases and J 7 bases, with 17 bases left between them. CDR3 in amino acids: CAISVGGAARNEQFF. The CDR3 DNA sequence: TGTGCCATCAGTGTAGGGGGGGCGGCGAGGAATGAGCAGTTCTTC.

In its sample, this clone was seen a few times. The identical CDR3 is also encoded by other nucleotide sequences in the sample. The rearrangement uses TRBV19 and TRBJ1-2, with TRBD1 matching 8 bases. Unmatched junction bases numbered 10, after V lost 5 bases and J lost 5 bases. Germline CDR1 is LNHDA and CDR2 is SQIVND (reference sequence). This CDR3 has 15 residues. CDR3 nucleotides: TGTGCCAGTAGTCCAAGGACAGGGACTGGGTATGGCTACACCTTC. Translating it yields CASSPRTGTGYGYTF.

This chain uses TRBV9 with TRBJ1-4, with D hard to call. V was shortened by 3 bases and J by 5 bases, with 14 bases between the two germline ends. Germline V CDR1 and CDR2: SGDLS, YYNGEE. The CDR3 runs 15 residues. CDR3 region: CASSALCFLNEKLFF. In DNA form, the CDR3 reads TGTGCCAGCAGCGCACTGTGCTTTCTGAATGAAAAACTGTTTTTT.

The chain is built from TRBV7-8 and TRBJ2-3; 11 bases line up with TRBD2. Unmatched junction bases numbered 10, after V lost 5 bases and J lost 9 bases. The CDR3 covers 15 residues. Germline V gene data show CDR1 as SGHVS and CDR2 as FQNEAQ. CDR3 in amino acids: CASSLLAGGPSTQYF. CDR3 bases: TGTGCCAGCAGCCTCTTAGCGGGAGGGCCCTCCACGCAGTATTTT.

This sequence joins TRBV10-3 and TRBJ1-6; TRBD1 aligns across 8 bases. CDR3 length: 15 residues. The germline V gene has CDR1 ENHRY and CDR2 SYGVKD. The J segment lost 3 bases and the V segment lost 2 bases, leaving 0 bases of the junction unmatched. CDR3 protein: CAISETGGYNSPLHF. In nucleotides, the CDR3 is TGTGCCATCAGTGAGACAGGGGGCTATAATTCACCCCTCCACTTT.

The chain employs TRBV12-3 or TRBV12-4 and TRBJ2-7; D possibly corresponds to TRBD2 (6 bases). Trimming stripped 5 bases from V and 7 bases from J, with 12 bases between. The CDR3 runs to 12 residues. For the CDR3, the DNA is TGTGCCAGCAGTCGGCTAGGGAGGGAGCAGTACTTC. Residues: CASSRLGREQYF.

This clone was picked up a small number of times. The chain uses TRBV5-1 and TRBJ1-1; D remains unclear. With 4 bases removed from V and 1 base from J, the gap between germline ends came to 11 bases. The CDR3 loop spans 14 amino acids. From germline, CDR1 is SGHRS and CDR2 YFSETQ. CDR3 DNA sequence: TGCGCCAGCAGCAGGGAAGGAGGGAACACTGAAGCTTTCTTT. Translated, it gives CASSREGGNTEAFF.

V usage is TRBV6-1 and J usage is TRBJ1-5; D may be TRBD1 (5 bases). This CDR3 is built from 14 residues. Trimming shortened V by 2 bases and J by 7 bases, and 12 bases separated the two germline ends. Germline CDR1 reads MNHNS; CDR2 reads SASEGT. CDR3 sequence: CASSERQGHQPQHF. The CDR3 DNA follows: TGTGCCAGCAGTGAACGTCAGGGCCACCAGCCCCAGCATTTT.

The chain uses TRBV3-1 (or the pseudogene TRBV3-2) and TRBJ2-1; TRBD2 matches 7 bases. Germline CDR1 LGHDT, CDR2 YNNKEL (reference sequence). V dropped 2 bases and J dropped 7; count of bases not matched to a gene: 8. This CDR3 is 15 amino acids long. Written as DNA, the CDR3 is TGTGCCAGCAGCCAAAGACTAGCCGCTGAGAATGAGCAGTTCTTC. Protein sequence: CASSQRLAAENEQFF.

This clone was seen only once. The gene calls are TRBV10-1 and TRBJ2-3; D remains unclear. V lost 3 bases and J 5 bases, leaving 3 bases between the germline ends. Germline values: CDR1 WNHNN, CDR2 SYGVQD (reference sequence). The CDR3 is made up of 11 amino acids. Here the CDR3 DNA reads TGCGCCAGCAGTGACGGAGATACGCAGTATTTT. It encodes CASSDGDTQYF.

The chain is built from TRBV7-2 and TRBJ1-2, with 7 bases fitting TRBD1. The germline gives CDR1 SGHTA, CDR2 FQGNSA. The CDR3 totals 14 residues. The V and J ends lost 5 bases and 5 bases, in that order; junction bases with no gene match: 8. CDR3 residues: CASSLGDSLYGYTF. The CDR3 nucleotides read TGTGCCAGCAGCCTGGGGGACAGCCTTTATGGCTACACCTTC.

The V gene is TRBV2, the J gene TRBJ2-3; D is ambiguous. The CDR3 is made up of 12 amino acids. V was pared by 6 bases and J by 5 bases, with 9 bases between. Germline V gene sequence: CDR1 SNHLY, CDR2 FYNNEI. Written as DNA, the CDR3 is TGTGCCAGCAGCGCGCTTCGAGATACGCAGTATTTT. Its translation: CASSALRDTQYF.

The V call is TRBV5-8, the J call TRBJ1-4, with a tentative D call TRBD1 (5 bases). Germline V gives CDR1 SGHTS, CDR2 YDEGEE. The CDR3 is 16 residues long. Trimming pared 2 bases from V and 1 base from J, leaving 12 bases between. CDR3 sequence reads: CASSFGDGGTNEKLFF. DNA for the CDR3: TGTGCCAGCAGCTTTGGGGACGGGGGAACTAATGAAAAACTGTTTTTT.

The chain joins TRBV7-6 to TRBJ1-1, with 8 bases matching TRBD1. CDR1 is SGHVS and CDR2 is FNYEAQ in the germline V gene. After removal of 3 bases from V and 4 bases from J, the junction contained 7 bases not matched to a gene. The CDR3 has 15 residues. The CDR3 here is CASSLRQGTGTEAFF. CDR3 DNA: TGTGCCAGCAGCTTGAGACAGGGGACCGGCACTGAAGCTTTCTTT.

This clone was detected only once. V usage is TRBV7-9 and J usage is TRBJ1-1, with 8 bases identical to TRBD1. V dropped 5 bases and J dropped 10; count of bases not matched to a gene: 12. CDR3 length: 14 amino acids. Germline V lookup: CDR1 SEHNR, CDR2 FQNEAQ (reference sequence). DNA for the CDR3: TGTGCCAGCAGCCGATTACAGGGGGAGGAAAGAGCTTTCTTT. Translation gives CASSRLQGEERAFF.

In its sample, this clone was seen once. The chain combines TRBV2 with TRBJ1-5; 11 positions match TRBD1. The CDR3 loop spans 15 amino acids. CDR1 is SNHLY, CDR2 FYNNEI, per germline. Trimming cost V 6 bases and J 1 base; bases outside gene matches: 2. For the CDR3, the DNA is TGTGCCAGCAGCGGACAGGGGGCCAGCAATCAGCCCCAGCATTTT. Translation: CASSGQGASNQPQHF.

The V call is TRBV30, the J call TRBJ2-1; the D gene is possibly TRBD2 (6 bases). Trimming took off 2 bases at V and 6 bases at J, with 17 bases between the two ends. Germline CDR1 is GTSNPN and CDR2 is SVGIG (reference sequence). The CDR3 length is 15 residues. The CDR3 DNA sequence: TGTGCCTGGAGTCCCCCTGGGGGGAGGCCCAATGAGCAGTTCTTC. As protein: CAWSPPGGRPNEQFF.

This clone occurred a few times. The chain couples TRBV7-9 to TRBJ2-1, with D tentatively TRBD2 (6 bases). V was clipped by 5 bases and J by 6 bases, with 17 bases between them. The CDR3 loop spans 15 amino acids. Per germline, CDR1 SEHNR and CDR2 FQNEAQ (reference sequence). CDR3 loop: CASSVPGTPGNEQFF. DNA for the CDR3: TGTGCCAGCAGCGTACCCGGGACTCCCGGCAATGAGCAGTTCTTC.

This sequence joins TRBV29-1 and TRBJ1-2; 8 bases fit TRBD1. V dropped 4 bases and J dropped 4; count of bases not matched to a gene: 2. The CDR3 runs to 12 residues. CDR1 and CDR2 (germline): SQVTM, ANQGSEA. The CDR3 spells CSVVTGVYGYTF. Written as DNA, the CDR3 is TGCAGCGTTGTGACAGGGGTCTATGGCTACACCTTC.

Here the CDR3 reads CASSYSDSSASPLHF. In DNA, the CDR3 is TGTGCCAGCAGTTACTCTGACAGTTCTGCCTCACCCCTCCACTTT. The chain couples TRBV6-2 or TRBV6-3 to TRBJ1-6, with D tentatively TRBD1 (5 bases). CDR1 MNHEY and CDR2 SVGEGT come from the germline V gene. This CDR3 is 15 amino acids long. V lost 0 bases, J lost 10 bases, and 13 bases lay in between.

The V gene is TRBV3-1 (or the pseudogene TRBV3-2), the J gene TRBJ1-1, with D unresolved. V lost 5 bases to trimming and J lost 7 bases, with 11 bases between them. This CDR3 comprises 12 residues. The germline V gene encodes CDR1 LGHDT and CDR2 YNNKEL (reference sequence). CDR3 DNA: TGTGCCAGCAGCTCGGACGGACTTGAAGCTTTCTTT. Protein product: CASSSDGLEAFF.